This T cell receptor (beta chain) was found in a study of T-cell reconstitution after alpha-beta-depleted transplantation in children. Study results and caveats: From newly produced T cells came most of the T-cell counts and diversity one year after transplant. Some patients owed their high day-60 TCRbeta diversity to surviving recipient T cells and thymic progenitors. The origin of alpha-beta T cells about two months after transplant was reportedly several hundred expanded graft clones.

This clonotype showed up just a few times. The antigen is not known. The CDR3 has 19 residues. V gave up 2 bases and J gave up 3 bases; unmatched junction bases: 10. CDR1 SGHRS and CDR2 YFSETQ come from the germline V gene. Unique molecular identifiers were used to barcode this TCRbeta library. MiXCR, run by TCRdb on the PCR reads, gives a single entry per CDR3 protein. The sample holds hundreds of thousands of distinct CDR3 sequences, approximately 12% seen once. The sequence was collected from a male patient aged 10 to 17 who had a stem cell transplant for acute myeloid leukemia, so the T cells may come from the graft donor. The sample here was PBMCs, mostly from graft donor cells, taken 360 days after TCRalphabeta/CD19-depleted stem cell transplant. The rearrangement joins TRBV5-1 to TRBJ2-2; 13 nucleotides align to TRBD2. The CDR3 loop reads CASSLPGLAGLLDTGELFF. CDR3 coding DNA: TGCGCCAGCAGCTTACCGGGACTAGCGGGACTCTTGGACACCGGGGAGCTGTTTTTT.